This T cell receptor beta chain was found in a study of PD-1 blockade in mismatch repair-deficient tumors (dated by TCRdb to about 2017). Background for the entire study: Between September 2013 and late 2016, some 92 consecutive patients with about 11 mismatch repair-deficient cancer types, all previously treated and progressing, were enrolled in the trial. Deep sequencing of TCR CDR3 regions was used to track tumor-associated T cell clones in peripheral blood of patients responding to PD-1 blockade.

The library came from the immunoSEQ multiplex PCR assay. The source is immuneACCESS, and TCRdb retained only in-frame sequences with V and J called. Part of the clones is not carried over; for the studies checked, unresolved V genes explain less than half of this, and the remainder is unexplained. Here the sample has 100,000 to 150,000 clones; around 86% occur a single time. The top ten clonotypes cover about 13% of the sample. Based on the germline V gene (reference sequence), the CDR1 and CDR2 sequences are GTSNPN and SVGIG. After removal of 1 base from V and 4 bases from J, the junction retains 7 bases not matched to a gene. CDR3 length: 15 amino acids, cysteine to phenylalanine. Only CDR3 DNA is held: 45 bases, read in frame from base 1. Concerning this clone: What this receptor recognizes is not known. The record has no base qualities; no much larger clone is one base away.

For each enrolled patient, mismatch repair deficiency was established using either polymerase chain reaction or immunohistochemistry. TCR sequencing was carried out for a few patients who responded to pembrolizumab therapy. The phase II trial prospectively evaluated PD-1 blockade with pembrolizumab in advanced mismatch repair-deficient cancers, independent of tissue of origin. Serial peripheral blood T cell samples were collected before and at multiple times after starting PD-1 blockade. Blood sampling time points were reported as weeks after the first dose of pembrolizumab. The full study reports these points: After pembrolizumab, tumor-resident clones, which were often undetectable in blood before treatment, expanded rapidly and then contracted, generally ahead of radiologic responses.

The input for sequencing was peripheral blood, taken 44 weeks after starting pembrolizumab. The TCR was taken from an adult with mismatch repair-deficient cancer. The chain joins TRBV30 to TRBJ2-3, with 8 central nucleotides matching TRBD2. The DNA sequence is TGTGCCTGGAGTGAGTCCCGGGGGGGGGCAGATACGCAGTATTTT. Its protein is CAWSESRGGADTQYF.